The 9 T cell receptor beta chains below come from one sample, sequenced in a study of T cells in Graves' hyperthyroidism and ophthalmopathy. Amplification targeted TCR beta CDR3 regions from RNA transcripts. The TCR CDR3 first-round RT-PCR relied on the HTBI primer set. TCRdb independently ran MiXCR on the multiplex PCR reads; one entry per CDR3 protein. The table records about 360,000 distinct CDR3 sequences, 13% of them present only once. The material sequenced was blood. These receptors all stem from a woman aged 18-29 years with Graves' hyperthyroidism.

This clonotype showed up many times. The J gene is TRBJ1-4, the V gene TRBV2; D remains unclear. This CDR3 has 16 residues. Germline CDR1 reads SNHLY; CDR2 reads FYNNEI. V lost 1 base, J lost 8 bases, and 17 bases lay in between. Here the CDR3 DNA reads TGTGCCAGCAGTGAAGGGAGCCGGTCCCGGGGAGAAAAACTGTTTTTT. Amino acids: CASSEGSRSRGEKLFF.

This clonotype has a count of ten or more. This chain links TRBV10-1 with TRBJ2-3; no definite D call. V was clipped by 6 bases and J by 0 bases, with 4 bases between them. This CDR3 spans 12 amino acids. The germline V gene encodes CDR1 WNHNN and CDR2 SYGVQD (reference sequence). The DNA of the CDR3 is TGCGCCAGCAGCTACAGCACAGATACGCAGTATTTT. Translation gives CASSYSTDTQYF.

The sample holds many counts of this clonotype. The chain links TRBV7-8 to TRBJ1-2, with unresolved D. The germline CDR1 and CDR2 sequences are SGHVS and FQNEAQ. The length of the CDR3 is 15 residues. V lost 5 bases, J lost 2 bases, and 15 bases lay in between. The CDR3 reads CASSPGMVQNYGYTF. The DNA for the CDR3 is TGTGCCAGCAGCCCCGGGATGGTGCAGAACTATGGCTACACCTTC.

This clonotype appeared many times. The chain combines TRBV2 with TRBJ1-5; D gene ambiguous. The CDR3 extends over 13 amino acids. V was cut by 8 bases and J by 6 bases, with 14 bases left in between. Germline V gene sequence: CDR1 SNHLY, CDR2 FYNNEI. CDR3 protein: CASDARERQPQHF. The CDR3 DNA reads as TGTGCCAGCGACGCCCGGGAACGTCAGCCCCAGCATTTT.

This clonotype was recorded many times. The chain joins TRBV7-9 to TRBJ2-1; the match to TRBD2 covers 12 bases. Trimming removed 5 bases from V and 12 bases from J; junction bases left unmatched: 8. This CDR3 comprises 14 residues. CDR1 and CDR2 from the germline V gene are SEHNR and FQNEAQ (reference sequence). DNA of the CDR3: TGTGCCAGCAGCCCCCTACTAGCGGGAGGAGGGCAGTTCTTC. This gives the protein CASSPLLAGGGQFF.

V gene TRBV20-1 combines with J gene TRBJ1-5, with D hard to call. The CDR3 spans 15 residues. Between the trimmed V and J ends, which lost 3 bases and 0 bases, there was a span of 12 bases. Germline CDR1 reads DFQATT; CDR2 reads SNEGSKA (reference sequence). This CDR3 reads CSARLPRNSNQPQHF. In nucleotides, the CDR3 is TGCAGTGCTAGGCTGCCACGGAATAGCAATCAGCCCCAGCATTTT.

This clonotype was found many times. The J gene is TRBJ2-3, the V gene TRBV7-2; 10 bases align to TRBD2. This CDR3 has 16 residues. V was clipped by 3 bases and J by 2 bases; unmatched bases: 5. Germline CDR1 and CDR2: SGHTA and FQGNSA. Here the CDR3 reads CASSFWLAGDTDTQYF. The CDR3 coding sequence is TGTGCCAGCAGCTTCTGGCTAGCGGGGGACACAGATACGCAGTATTTT. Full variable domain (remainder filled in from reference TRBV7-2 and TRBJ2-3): GAGVSQSPSNKVTEKGKDVELRCDPISGHTALYWYRQSLGQGLEFLIYFQGNSAPDKSGLPSDRFSAERTGGSVSTLTIQRTQQEDSAVYLCASSFWLAGDTDTQYFGPGTRLTVL.

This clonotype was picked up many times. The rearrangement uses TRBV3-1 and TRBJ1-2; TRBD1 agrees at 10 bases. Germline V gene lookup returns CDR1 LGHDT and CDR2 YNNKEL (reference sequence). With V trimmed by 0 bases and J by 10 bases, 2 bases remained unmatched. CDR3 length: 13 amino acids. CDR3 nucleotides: TGTGCCAGCAGCCAAGAGGGACAGGGGTACTACACCTTC. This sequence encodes CASSQEGQGYYTF.

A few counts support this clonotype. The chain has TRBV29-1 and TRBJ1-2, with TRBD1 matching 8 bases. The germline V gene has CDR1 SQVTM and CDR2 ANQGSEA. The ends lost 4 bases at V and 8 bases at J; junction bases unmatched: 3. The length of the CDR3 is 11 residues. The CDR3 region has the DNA TGCAGCGTTGCAGGGGGCGCCGGCTACACCTTC. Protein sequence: CSVAGGAGYTF.